This T cell receptor beta chain stems from a study of OX40 agonist ivuxolimab in advanced cancers. For the study at large: Those treated in dose escalation had hepatocellular carcinoma, melanoma, renal cell cancer or head and neck cancer.

CDR1 MDHEN and CDR2 SYDVKM come from the germline V gene. V gave up 6 bases and J gave up 2 bases, with 18 bases separating them. The CDR3 runs to 16 residues. Repertoires were generated with immunoSEQ multiplex PCR, while TCRdb's copy carries only in-frame clones and drops some. The sample contains 25,000 to 40,000 clones, 84% of which appear only once. The study, taken as a whole, reports: Among the lowest peripheral clonal expansion occurred in 0.1-3.0 mg/kg partial responders. More expanded clones were found, on average, in CD8+ than in CD4+ T cells. The authors also found low normalized T-cell clonal expansion in some nonresponders.

A word on this clone: As yet, its antigen is unknown.

The rearrangement links TRBV28 to TRBJ2-3, with D possibly being TRBD2 (6 bases). Sequencing was performed on CD4+ or CD8+ T cells sorted from blood, taken in a trial of the OX40 agonist ivuxolimab. The clonotype originates from an adult with an advanced solid tumor such as melanoma, head and neck, liver or kidney cancer. CDR3 sequence reads: CASSHRPGAVTDTQYF. The CDR3 DNA sequence: TGTGCCAGCAGCCACCGTCCGGGAGCGGTCACAGATACGCAGTATTTT.